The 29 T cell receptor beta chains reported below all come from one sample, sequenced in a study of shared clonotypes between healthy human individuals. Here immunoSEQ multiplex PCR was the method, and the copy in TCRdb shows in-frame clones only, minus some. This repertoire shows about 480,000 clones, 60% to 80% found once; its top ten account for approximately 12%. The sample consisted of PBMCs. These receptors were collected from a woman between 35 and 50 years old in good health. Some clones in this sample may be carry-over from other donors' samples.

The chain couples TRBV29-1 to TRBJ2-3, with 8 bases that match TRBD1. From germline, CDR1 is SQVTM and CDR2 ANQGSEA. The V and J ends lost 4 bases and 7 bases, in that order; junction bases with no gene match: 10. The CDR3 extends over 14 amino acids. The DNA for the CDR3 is TGCAGCGTTGCGGGTCTCAGGGGGCGAAATACGCAGTATTTT. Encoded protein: CSVAGLRGRNTQYF.

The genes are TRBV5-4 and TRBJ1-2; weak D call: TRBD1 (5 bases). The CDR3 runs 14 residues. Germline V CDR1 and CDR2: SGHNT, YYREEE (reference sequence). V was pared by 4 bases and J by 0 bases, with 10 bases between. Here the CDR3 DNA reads TGTGCCAGCAGCCGGGACCTAGCTAACTATGGCTACACCTTC. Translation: CASSRDLANYGYTF.

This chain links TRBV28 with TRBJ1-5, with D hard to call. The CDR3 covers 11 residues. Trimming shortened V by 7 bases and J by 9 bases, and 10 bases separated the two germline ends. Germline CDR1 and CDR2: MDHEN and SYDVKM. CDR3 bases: TGTGCCAGCACTCGGACCGCGCCCCAGCATTTT. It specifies CASTRTAPQHF. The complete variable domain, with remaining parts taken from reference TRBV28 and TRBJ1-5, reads DVKVTQSSRYLVKRTGEKVFLECVQDMDHENMFWYRQDPGLGLRLIYFSYDVKMKEKGDIPEGYSVSREKKERFSLILESASTNQTSMYLCASTRTAPQHFGDGTRLSIL.

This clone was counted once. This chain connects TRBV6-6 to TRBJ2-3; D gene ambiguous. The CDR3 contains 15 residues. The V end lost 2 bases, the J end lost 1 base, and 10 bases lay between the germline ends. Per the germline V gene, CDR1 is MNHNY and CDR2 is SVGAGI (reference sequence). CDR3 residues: CASSYGNPGTDTQYF. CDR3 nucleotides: TGTGCCAGCAGTTACGGGAACCCTGGCACAGATACGCAGTATTTT.

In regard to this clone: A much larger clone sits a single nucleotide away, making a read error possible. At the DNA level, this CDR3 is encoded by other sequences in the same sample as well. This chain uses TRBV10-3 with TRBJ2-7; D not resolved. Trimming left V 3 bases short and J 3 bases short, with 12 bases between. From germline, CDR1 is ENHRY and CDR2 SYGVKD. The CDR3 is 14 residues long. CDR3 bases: TGTGCCATCAGTGAATCCAGTCGCTACTACGAGCAGTACTTC. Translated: CAISESSRYYEQYF.

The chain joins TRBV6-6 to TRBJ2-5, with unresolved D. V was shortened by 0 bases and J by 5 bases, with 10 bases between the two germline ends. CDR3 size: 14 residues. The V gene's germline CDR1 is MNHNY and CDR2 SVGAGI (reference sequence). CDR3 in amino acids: CASSYSEVGETQYF. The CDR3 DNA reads TGTGCCAGCAGTTACTCGGAAGTGGGGGAGACCCAGTACTTC.

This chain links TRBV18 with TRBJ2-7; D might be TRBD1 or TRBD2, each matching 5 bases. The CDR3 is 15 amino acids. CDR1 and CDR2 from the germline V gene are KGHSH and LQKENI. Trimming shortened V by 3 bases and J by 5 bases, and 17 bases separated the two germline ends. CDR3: CASSPRAPMGDEQYF. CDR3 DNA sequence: TGTGCCAGCTCACCCCGGGCTCCAATGGGGGACGAGCAGTACTTC.

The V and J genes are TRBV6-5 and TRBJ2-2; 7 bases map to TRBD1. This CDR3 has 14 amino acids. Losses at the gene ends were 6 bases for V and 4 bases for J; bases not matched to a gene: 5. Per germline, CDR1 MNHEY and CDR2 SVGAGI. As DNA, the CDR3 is TGTGCCAGCAGAACTACAGGGGTCACCGGGGAGCTGTTTTTT. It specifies CASRTTGVTGELFF.

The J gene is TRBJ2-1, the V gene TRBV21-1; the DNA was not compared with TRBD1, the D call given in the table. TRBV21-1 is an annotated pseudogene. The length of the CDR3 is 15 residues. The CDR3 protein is CASSIGHPNGNEQFF. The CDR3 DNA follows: TGTGCCAGCAGCATAGGACATCCCAATGGCAATGAGCAGTTCTTC.

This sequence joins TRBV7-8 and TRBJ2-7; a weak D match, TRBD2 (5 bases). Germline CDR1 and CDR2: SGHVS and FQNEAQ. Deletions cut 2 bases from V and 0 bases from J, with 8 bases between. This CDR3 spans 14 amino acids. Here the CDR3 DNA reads TGTGCCAGCAGCTTACAGCGGCTCTCCTACGAGCAGTACTTC. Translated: CASSLQRLSYEQYF.

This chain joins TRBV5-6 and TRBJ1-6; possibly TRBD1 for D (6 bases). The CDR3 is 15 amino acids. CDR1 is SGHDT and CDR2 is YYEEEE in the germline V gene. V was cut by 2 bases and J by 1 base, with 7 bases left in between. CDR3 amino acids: CASSFTGSYNSPLHF. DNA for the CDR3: TGTGCCAGCAGCTTTACAGGGTCCTATAATTCACCCCTCCACTTT.

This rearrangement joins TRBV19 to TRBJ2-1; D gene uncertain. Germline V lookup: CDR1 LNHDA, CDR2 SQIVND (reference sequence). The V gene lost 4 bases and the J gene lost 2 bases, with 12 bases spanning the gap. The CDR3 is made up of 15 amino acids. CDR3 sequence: CASSSRRLTYNEQFF. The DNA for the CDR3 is TGTGCCAGTAGTAGTAGAAGGCTCACCTACAATGAGCAGTTCTTC.

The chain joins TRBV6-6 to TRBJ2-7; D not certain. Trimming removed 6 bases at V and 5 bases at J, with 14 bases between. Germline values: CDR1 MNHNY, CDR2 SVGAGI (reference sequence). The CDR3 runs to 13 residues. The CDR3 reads CASSWGKGHEQYF. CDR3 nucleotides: TGTGCCAGCAGCTGGGGTAAGGGCCACGAGCAGTACTTC.

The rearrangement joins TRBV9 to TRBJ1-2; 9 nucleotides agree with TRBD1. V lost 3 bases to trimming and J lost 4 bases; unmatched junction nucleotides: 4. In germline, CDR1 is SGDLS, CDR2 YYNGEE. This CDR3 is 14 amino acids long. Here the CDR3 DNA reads TGTGCCAGCAGCGCGACAGGGGGATCCTATGGCTACACCTTC. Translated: CASSATGGSYGYTF.

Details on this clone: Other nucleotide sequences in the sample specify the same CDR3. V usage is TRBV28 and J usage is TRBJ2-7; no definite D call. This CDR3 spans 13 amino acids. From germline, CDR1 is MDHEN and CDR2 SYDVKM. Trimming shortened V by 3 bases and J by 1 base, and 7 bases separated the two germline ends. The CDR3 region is CASSFLGSYEQYF. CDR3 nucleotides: TGTGCCAGCAGTTTTCTGGGGTCCTACGAGCAGTACTTC.

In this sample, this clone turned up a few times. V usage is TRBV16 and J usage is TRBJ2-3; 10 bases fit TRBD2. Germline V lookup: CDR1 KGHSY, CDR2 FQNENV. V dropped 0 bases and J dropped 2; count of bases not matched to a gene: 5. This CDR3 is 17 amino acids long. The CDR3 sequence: CASSQSRTSGHTDTQYF. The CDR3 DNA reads TGTGCCAGCAGCCAATCAAGGACTAGCGGACACACAGATACGCAGTATTTT.

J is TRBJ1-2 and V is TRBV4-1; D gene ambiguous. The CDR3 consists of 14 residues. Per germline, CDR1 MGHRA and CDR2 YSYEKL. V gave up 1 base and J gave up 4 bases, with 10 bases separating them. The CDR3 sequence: CASSQVQLSYGYTF. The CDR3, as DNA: TGCGCCAGCAGCCAAGTACAGCTATCCTATGGCTACACCTTC.

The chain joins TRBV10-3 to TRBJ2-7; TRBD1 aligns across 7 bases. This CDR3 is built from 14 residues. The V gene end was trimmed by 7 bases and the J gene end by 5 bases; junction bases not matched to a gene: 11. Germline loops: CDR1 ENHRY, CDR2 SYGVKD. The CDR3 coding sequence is TGTGCCATCATGGAGACAGGGACCGTCAACGAGCAGTACTTC. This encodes CAIMETGTVNEQYF.

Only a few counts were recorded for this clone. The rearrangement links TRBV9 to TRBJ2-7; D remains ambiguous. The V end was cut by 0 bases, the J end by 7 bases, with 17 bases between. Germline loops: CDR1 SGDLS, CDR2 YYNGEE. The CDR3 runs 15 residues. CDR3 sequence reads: CASSVGRSFGSEQYF. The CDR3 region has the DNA TGTGCCAGCAGCGTAGGACGGTCGTTTGGAAGTGAGCAGTACTTC. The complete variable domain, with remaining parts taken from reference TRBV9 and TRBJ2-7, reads DSGVTQTPKHLITATGQRVTLRCSPRSGDLSVYWYQQSLDQGLQFLIQYYNGEERAKGNILERFSAQQFPDLHSELNLSSLELGDSALYFCASSVGRSFGSEQYFGPGTRLTVT.

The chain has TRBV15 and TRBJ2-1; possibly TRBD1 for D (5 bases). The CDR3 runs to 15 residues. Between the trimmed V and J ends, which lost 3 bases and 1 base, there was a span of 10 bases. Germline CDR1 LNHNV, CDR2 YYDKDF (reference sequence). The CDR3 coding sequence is TGTGCCACCAGCAGGGGGCTTAGTTCCTACAATGAGCAGTTCTTC. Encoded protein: CATSRGLSSYNEQFF.

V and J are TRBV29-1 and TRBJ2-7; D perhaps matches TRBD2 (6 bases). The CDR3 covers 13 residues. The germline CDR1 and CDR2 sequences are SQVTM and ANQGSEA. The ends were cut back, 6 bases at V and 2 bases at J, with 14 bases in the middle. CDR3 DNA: TGCAGCGTCTCGAGGGCGGGAACCTACGAGCAGTACTTC. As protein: CSVSRAGTYEQYF.

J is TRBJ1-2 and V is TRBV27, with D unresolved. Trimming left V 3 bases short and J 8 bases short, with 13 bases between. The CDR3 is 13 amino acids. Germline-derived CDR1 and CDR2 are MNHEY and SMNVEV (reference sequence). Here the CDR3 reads CASSFRSAGGYTF. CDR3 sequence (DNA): TGTGCCAGCAGTTTCCGGTCCGCGGGGGGCTACACCTTC.

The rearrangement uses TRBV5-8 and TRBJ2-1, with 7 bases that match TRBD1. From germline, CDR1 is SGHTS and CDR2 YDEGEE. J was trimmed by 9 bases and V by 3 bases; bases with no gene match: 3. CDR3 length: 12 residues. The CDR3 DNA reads TGTGCCAGCAGCTCGACAGGGATTGAGCAGTTCTTC. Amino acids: CASSSTGIEQFF. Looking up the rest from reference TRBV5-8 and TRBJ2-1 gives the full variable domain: EAGVTQSPTHLIKTRGQQATLRCSPISGHTSVYWYQQALGLGLQFLLWYDEGEERNRGNFPPRFSGRQFPNYSSELNVNALELEDSALYLCASSSTGIEQFFGPGTRLTVL.

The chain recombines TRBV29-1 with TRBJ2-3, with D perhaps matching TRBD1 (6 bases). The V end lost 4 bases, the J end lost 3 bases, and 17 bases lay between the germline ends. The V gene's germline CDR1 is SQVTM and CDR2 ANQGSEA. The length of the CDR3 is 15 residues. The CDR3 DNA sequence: TGCAGCGTTGCCCCTTTAGAGGGGGTTACAGATACGCAGTATTTT. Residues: CSVAPLEGVTDTQYF.

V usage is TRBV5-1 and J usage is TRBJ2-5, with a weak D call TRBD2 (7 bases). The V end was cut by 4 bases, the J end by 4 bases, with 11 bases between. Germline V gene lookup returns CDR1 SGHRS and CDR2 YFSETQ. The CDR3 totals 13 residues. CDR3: CASSGLGGETQYF. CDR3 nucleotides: TGCGCCAGCAGCGGACTAGGGGGAGAGACCCAGTACTTC.

CDR3 coding DNA: TGTGCCAGTAGTATAGTTGGGTACGCCGGGGAGCTGTTTTTT. Its protein is CASSIVGYAGELFF. The chain combines TRBV19 with TRBJ2-2; no clear D gene. CDR1 and CDR2 from the germline V gene are LNHDA and SQIVND (reference sequence). V was shortened by 1 base and J by 6 bases, with 9 bases between the two germline ends. This CDR3 has 14 amino acids. Combining the CDR3 with reference TRBV19 and TRBJ2-2 gives the whole variable domain DGGITQSPKYLFRKEGQNVTLSCEQNLNHDAMYWYRQDPGQGLRLIYYSQIVNDFQKGDIAEGYSVSREKKESFPLTVTSAQKNPTAFYLCASSIVGYAGELFFGEGSRLTVL.

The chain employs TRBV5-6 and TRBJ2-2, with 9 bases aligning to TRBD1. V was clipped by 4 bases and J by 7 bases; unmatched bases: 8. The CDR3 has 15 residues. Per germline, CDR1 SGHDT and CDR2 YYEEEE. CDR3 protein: CASSPDRGMVGELFF. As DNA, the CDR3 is TGTGCCAGCAGCCCGGACAGGGGTATGGTCGGGGAGCTGTTTTTT.

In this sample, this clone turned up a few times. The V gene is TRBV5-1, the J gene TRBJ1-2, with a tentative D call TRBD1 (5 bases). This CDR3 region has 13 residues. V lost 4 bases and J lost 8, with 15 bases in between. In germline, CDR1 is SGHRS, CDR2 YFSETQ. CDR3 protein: CASSVGTEGGYTF. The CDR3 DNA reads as TGCGCCAGCAGCGTGGGCACCGAGGGGGGCTACACCTTC.

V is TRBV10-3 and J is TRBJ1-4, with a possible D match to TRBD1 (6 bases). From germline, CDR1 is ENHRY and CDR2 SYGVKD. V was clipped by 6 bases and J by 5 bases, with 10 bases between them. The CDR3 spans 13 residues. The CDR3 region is CAIRPGENEKLFF. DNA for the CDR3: TGTGCCATCAGGCCAGGGGAGAATGAAAAACTGTTTTTT.